This TCR beta chain came from a study of blood T cell repertoires in COVID-19. Study summary: Specimens from acute and convalescent COVID-19 originated in the United States, Italy and Spain. T cells, B-cell-depleted T cells, or PBMCs supplied cDNA or gDNA.

Original analysis: For nucleated cells, counts were estimated from reference gene primer amplification. The data were produced by immunoSEQ multiplex PCR, yet TCRdb's version contains in-frame clones alone and is incomplete. V, J and clone size reflect that table, while D and trimming were determined from the DNA. The sample contains about 140,000 clones, approximately 90% of which appear only once. After removal of 6 bases from V and 4 bases from J, the junction contained 3 bases not matched to a gene. The CDR3 totals 13 residues. Per germline, CDR1 ENHRY and CDR2 SYGVKD. On this clone itself: This same CDR3 is encoded by further DNA sequences in the sample.

The clonotype comes from a woman of 80 years or more with acute or convalescent COVID-19. Sequences were obtained from peripheral blood. The genes are TRBV10-3 and TRBJ1-5, with TRBD1 matching over 7 bases. The CDR3 loop reads CAISGTVNQPQHF. The CDR3 DNA reads as TGTGCCATCAGCGGGACAGTTAATCAGCCCCAGCATTTT.